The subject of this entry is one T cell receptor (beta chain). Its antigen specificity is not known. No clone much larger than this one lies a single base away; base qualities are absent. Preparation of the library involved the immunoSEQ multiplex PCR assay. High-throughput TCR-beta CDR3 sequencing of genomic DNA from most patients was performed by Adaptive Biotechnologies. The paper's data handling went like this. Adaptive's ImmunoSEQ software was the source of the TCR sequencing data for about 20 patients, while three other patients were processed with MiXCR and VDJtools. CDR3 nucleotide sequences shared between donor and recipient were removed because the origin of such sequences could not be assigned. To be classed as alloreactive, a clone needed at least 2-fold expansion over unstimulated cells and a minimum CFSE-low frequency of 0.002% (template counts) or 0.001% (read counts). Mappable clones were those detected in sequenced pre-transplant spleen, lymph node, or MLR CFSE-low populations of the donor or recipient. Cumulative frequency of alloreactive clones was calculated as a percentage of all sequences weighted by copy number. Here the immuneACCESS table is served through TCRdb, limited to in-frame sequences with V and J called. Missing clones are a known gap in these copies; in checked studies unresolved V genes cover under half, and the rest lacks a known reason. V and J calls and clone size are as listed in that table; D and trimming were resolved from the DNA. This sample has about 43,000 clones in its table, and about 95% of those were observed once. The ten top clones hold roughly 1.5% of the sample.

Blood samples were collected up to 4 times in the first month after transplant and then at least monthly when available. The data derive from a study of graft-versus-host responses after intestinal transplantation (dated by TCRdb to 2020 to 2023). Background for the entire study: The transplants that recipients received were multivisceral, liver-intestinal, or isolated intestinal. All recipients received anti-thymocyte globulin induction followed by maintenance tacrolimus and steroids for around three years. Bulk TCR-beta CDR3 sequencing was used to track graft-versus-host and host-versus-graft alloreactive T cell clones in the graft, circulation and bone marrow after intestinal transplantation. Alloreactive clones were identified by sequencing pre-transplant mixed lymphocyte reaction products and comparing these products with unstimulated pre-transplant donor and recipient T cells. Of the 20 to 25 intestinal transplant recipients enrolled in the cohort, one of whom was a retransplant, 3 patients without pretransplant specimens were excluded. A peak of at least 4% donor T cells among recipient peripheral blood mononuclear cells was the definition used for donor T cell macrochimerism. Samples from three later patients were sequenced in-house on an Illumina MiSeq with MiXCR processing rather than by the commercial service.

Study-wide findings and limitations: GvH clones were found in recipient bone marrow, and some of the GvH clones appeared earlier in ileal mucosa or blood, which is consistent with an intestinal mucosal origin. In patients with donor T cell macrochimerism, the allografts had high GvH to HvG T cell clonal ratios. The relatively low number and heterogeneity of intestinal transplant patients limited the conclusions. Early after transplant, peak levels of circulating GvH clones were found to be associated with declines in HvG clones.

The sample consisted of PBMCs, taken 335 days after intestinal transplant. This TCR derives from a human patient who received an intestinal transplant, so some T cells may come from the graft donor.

For the CDR3, the sequence is CASSSRTGGPQETQYF. The nucleotide sequence reads TGTGCCAGCAGTTCAAGGACAGGAGGCCCCCAAGAGACCCAGTACTTC. The rearranged chain carries TRBV6-5 and TRBJ2-5; 7 central bases correspond to TRBD1. Including cysteine and phenylalanine, the CDR3 has 16 amino acids. Just the 48-base CDR3 DNA is kept, in frame starting at base 1. At the junction V is shortened by 4 bases and J by 1 base; bases outside the gene matches: 9. CDR1 and CDR2 are drawn from the germline V gene: MNHEY, SVGAGI.